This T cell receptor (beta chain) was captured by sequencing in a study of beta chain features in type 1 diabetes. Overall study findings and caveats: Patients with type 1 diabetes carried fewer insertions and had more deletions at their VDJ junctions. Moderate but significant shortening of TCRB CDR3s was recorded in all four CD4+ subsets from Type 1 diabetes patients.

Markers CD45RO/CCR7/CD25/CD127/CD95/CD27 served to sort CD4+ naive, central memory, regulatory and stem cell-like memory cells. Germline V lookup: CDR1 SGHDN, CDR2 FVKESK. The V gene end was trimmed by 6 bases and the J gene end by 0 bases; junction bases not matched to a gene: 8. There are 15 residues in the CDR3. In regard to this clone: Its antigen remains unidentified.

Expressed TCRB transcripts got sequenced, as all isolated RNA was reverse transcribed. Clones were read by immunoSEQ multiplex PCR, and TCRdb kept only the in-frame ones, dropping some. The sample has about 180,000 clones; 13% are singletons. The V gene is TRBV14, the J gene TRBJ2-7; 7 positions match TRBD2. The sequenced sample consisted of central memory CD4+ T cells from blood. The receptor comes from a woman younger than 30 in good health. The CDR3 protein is CASRQTSDNSYEQYF. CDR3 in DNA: TGTGCCAGCAGACAAACTAGCGATAACTCCTACGAGCAGTACTTC.